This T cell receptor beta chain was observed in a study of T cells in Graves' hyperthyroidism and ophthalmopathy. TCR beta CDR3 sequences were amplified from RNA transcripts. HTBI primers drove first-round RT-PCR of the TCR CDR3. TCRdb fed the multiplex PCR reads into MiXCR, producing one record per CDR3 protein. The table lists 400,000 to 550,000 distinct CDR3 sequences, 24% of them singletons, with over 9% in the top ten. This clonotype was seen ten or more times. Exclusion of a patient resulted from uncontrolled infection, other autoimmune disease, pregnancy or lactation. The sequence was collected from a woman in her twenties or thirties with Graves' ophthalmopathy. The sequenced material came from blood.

CDR3 bases: TGCAGTGCTAGAGATTGGTTGGCACAGGAGCACTACGAGCAGTACTTC. Translated: CSARDWLAQEHYEQYF. J is TRBJ2-7 and V is TRBV20-1, with D maybe TRBD1 (5 bases). The germline V and J ends were trimmed by 0 bases and 3 bases, with 18 bases remaining between them. Per germline, CDR1 DFQATT and CDR2 SNEGSKA (reference sequence). The CDR3 is 16 residues long.